What follows is one T cell receptor (beta chain) and its context. This sample is drawn from a study of cytomegalovirus exposure and HLA in healthy donors. Primers included in the PCR were 60 Vbeta and 13 Jbeta primers. Sequencing was performed with immunoSEQ multiplex PCR; in TCRdb, only in-frame clones are kept and a portion is missing. The data show 130,000 or so clones, with roughly 82% seen just once and 3% held by the top ten. Donors counted as nominally healthy when sampled, yet unrecorded immune exposures were likely. CDR1 and CDR2 (germline): MNHEY, SVGAGI. This CDR3 comprises 16 residues. After removal of 4 bases from V and 3 bases from J, the junction contained 2 bases not matched to a gene.

The rearrangement uses TRBV6-5 and TRBJ2-3; 15 bases are a match to TRBD2. Material for sequencing was PBMCs. The sequence derives from a woman aged 18-29 years in good health and CMV-seropositive. The CDR3 DNA is TGTGCCAGCAGTTGGACTAGCGGGGGGGTGACAGATACGCAGTATTTT. As protein: CASSWTSGGVTDTQYF.